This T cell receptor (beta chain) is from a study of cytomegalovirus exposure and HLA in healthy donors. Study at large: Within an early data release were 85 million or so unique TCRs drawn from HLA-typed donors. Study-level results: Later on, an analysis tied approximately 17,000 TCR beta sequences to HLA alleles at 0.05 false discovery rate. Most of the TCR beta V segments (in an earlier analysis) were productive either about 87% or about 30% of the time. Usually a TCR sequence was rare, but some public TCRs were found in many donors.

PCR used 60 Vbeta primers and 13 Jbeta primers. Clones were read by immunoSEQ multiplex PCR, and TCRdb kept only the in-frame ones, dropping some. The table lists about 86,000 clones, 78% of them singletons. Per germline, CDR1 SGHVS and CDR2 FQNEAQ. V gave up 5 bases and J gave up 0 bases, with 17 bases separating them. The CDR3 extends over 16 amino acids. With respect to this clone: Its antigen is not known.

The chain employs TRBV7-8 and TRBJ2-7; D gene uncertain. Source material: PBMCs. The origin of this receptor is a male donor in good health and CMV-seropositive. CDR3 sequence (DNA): TGTGCCAGCAGCCCCAAAACCGGGTTGAGCTCCTACGAGCAGTACTTC. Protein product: CASSPKTGLSSYEQYF.